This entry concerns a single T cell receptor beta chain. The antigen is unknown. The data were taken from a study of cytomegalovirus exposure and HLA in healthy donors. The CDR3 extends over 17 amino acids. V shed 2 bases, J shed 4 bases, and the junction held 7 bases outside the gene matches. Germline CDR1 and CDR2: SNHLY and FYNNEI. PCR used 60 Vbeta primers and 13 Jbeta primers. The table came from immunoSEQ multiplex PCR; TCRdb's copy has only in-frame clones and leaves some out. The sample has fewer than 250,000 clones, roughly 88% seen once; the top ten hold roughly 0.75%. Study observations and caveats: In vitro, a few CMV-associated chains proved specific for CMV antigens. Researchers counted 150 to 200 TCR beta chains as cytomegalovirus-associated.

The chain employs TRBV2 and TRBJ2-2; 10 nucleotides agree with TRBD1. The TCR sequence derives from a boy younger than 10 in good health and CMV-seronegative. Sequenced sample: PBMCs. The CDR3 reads CASSERGQGWSTGELFF. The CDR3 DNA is TGTGCCAGCAGTGAACGGGGACAGGGGTGGTCCACCGGGGAGCTGTTTTTT.